In this sample, the clone carrying this T cell receptor beta chain turned up a few times. This sample was taken from a study of cytomegalovirus exposure and HLA in healthy donors. The PCR contained 60 Vbeta and 13 Jbeta primers. This table comes from immunoSEQ multiplex PCR, and its TCRdb copy is limited to in-frame clones, with some not included. The sample holds under 200,000 clones, about four fifths seen once. This CDR3 is 14 amino acids long. Trimming shortened V by 1 base and J by 4 bases, and 10 bases separated the two germline ends. The germline gives CDR1 SGHAT, CDR2 FQNNGV. The sequence derives from a woman between 45 and 60 years old in good health and CMV-seronegative. The sample consisted of PBMCs. The chain couples TRBV11-2 to TRBJ1-2; TRBD1 might be the D (6 bases). This CDR3 reads CASSLVSGVYGYTF. In DNA form, the CDR3 reads TGTGCCAGCAGCTTAGTCTCAGGGGTCTATGGCTACACCTTC.